This T cell receptor beta chain was found in a study of blood T cell repertoires in COVID-19. Study background: Donors in the United States, Italy and Spain gave samples during acute or convalescent COVID-19.

Germline V gives CDR1 DFQATT, CDR2 SNEGSKA (reference sequence). The germline V and J ends were trimmed by 0 bases and 12 bases, with 8 bases remaining between them. The CDR3 consists of 10 residues. Original handling: Amplification with reference gene primers provided the estimates of nucleated cell counts. TCRdb keeps only in-frame clones here, not all; method: immunoSEQ multiplex PCR. V, J and clone size are taken as reported in that table, and D and trimming were inferred from the DNA itself. The sample lists nearly 110,000 clones; about three quarters were seen once. The receptor was derived from a man between 70 and 80 years old with acute or convalescent COVID-19. The chain combines TRBV20-1 with TRBJ1-2, with D maybe TRBD1 (5 bases). Material for sequencing was peripheral blood. The CDR3 coding sequence is TGCAGTGCTAGAGATGTGACAGACACCTTC. Encoded protein: CSARDVTDTF.